The source of this T cell receptor (beta chain) is a study of blood T cell repertoires in COVID-19. The wider study: Researchers got acute and convalescent COVID-19 samples from the United States, Italy and Spain.

Original data processing: How many nucleated cells were present was estimated from reference gene primer amplification. Sequencing used immunoSEQ multiplex PCR; TCRdb keeps in-frame clones, though not all of them. V, J and clone size reflect that table, while D and trimming were determined from the DNA. The repertoire consists of some 97,000 clones, with 88% occurring once and the leading ten covering around 6.5%. The CDR3 runs 14 residues. V lost 6 bases, J lost 5 bases, and 8 bases stayed unmatched. Germline V CDR1 and CDR2: MNHEY, SMNVEV (reference sequence). The rearrangement uses TRBV27 and TRBJ2-7, with 9 bases aligning to TRBD2. The sequence was collected from a woman in her sixties or seventies with acute or convalescent COVID-19. Source material: peripheral blood. The CDR3 bases are TGTGCCAGCAGACTAGCGGGCCCAATCCACGAGCAGTACTTC. Its translation: CASRLAGPIHEQYF.